The clone carrying this T cell receptor beta chain has more than one count but fewer than ten. Its cognate antigen is unknown. Sequencing libraries made from TCR beta cDNA carried unique molecular identifiers. TCRdb re-called the PCR reads through MiXCR, storing one row per CDR3 protein. The sample holds about 260,000 distinct CDR3 sequences, just over 35% seen once. This record comes from a study of post-analysis software for immune sequencing data. General study results and limits: Samples from a shared batch, those prepared together, strongly co-clustered by F measure.

The receptor was derived from a girl aged 10-17 years with multiple sclerosis. Sequencing was done on a sample of blood.

The CDR3 sequence is CASSLEAPQISPLHF. The CDR3 DNA follows: TGCGCCAGCAGCTTGGAGGCACCGCAGATTTCACCCCTCCACTTT. The chain links TRBV5-1 to TRBJ1-6; no definite D call. The length of the CDR3 is 15 residues. Germline V gene sequence: CDR1 SGHRS, CDR2 YFSETQ. V was pared by 0 bases and J by 9 bases, with 13 bases between.